This T cell receptor beta chain is drawn from a study of shared clonotypes between healthy human individuals. Produced via immunoSEQ multiplex PCR; TCRdb's table is partial and in-frame only. The sample records millions of clones, around nine tenths being singletons. Trimming at V came to 4 bases and at J to 4 bases, leaving 2 bases not matched to a gene. This CDR3 has 14 amino acids. CDR1 is PRHDT and CDR2 is FYEKMQ in the germline V gene (reference sequence). The sequencing input was naive CD4+ T cells sorted from blood. Regarding subset: CD45RA+ positively selected. The receptor was isolated from a young man in good health. The rearrangement uses TRBV13 and TRBJ1-1; 11 nucleotides line up with TRBD1. The CDR3 sequence is CASSWGQGGTEAFF. The DNA for the CDR3 is TGTGCCAGCAGCTGGGGACAGGGGGGCACTGAAGCTTTCTTT.